This entry lists 4 T cell receptor beta chains sequenced from one sample in a study of T cell repertoires in cytomegalovirus infection. TCRdb analysed the reads with MiXCR anew, one entry per CDR3 protein. The sample holds 900,000 to 950,000 distinct CDR3 sequences; roughly 30% are singletons and the top ten take 11% to 15%. These receptors lack a known antigen. Sequenced here: cultured CD8+ T cells from PBMCs, sampled from culture after CMV antigen stimulation. Every receptor here comes from a human donor in good health (CMV status not recorded). Some clones in this sample may be carry-over from other donors' samples.

This chain uses TRBV2 with TRBJ2-1, with TRBD1 identical over 7 bases. This CDR3 has 13 amino acids. Trimming removed 11 bases from V and 5 bases from J; junction bases left unmatched: 9. Germline V gene data show CDR1 as SNHLY and CDR2 as FYNNEI. The CDR3 here is CAGDRVKNNEQFF. For the CDR3, the DNA is TGTGCCGGTGACAGGGTAAAGAACAATGAGCAGTTCTTC.

This clonotype occurred a few times. The chain joins TRBV28 to TRBJ1-2, with D possibly TRBD1 on 6 matching bases. The CDR3 runs 14 residues. Germline V gene lookup returns CDR1 MDHEN and CDR2 SYDVKM. Trimming took off 2 bases at V and 4 bases at J, with 11 bases between the two ends. CDR3 coding DNA: TGTGCCAGCAGTTTACCCGCGGACAGCTATGGCTACACCTTC. This gives the protein CASSLPADSYGYTF.

This sequence joins TRBV7-8 and TRBJ2-7; D may be TRBD2 (6 bases). The ends were cut back, 5 bases at V and 9 bases at J, with 11 bases in the middle. CDR3 size: 11 residues. CDR1 and CDR2 (germline): SGHVS, FQNEAQ. This chain's CDR3 is CASSGRDWQYF. CDR3 DNA sequence: TGTGCCAGCAGCGGCAGGGACTGGCAGTACTTC.

There are many counts of this clonotype. The chain employs TRBV7-6 and TRBJ2-5; D not resolved. Germline V gene lookup returns CDR1 SGHVS and CDR2 FNYEAQ. Trimming removed 5 bases at V and 4 bases at J, with 8 bases between. The CDR3 extends over 12 amino acids. CDR3 bases: TGTGCCAGCAGCCGTTCGATAGAGACCCAGTACTTC. Its translation is CASSRSIETQYF.